The clone carrying this T cell receptor (beta chain) was detected only once. The record originates from a study of CD8 T cells in Susac syndrome. In germline, CDR1 is MNHNY, CDR2 SVGAGI (reference sequence). CDR3 length: 14 amino acids. The junction had 6 bases not matched to a gene; V was cut back by 5 bases and J by 5 bases. RNA in amounts of roughly 0.45 to 1 ug was reverse transcribed with random hexamers. Amplification of TCR beta CDR3 was carried out by immunoSEQ multiplex PCR, which covered 54 Vbeta and 13 Jbeta segments. TCRdb reprocessed the immunoSEQ multiplex PCR reads via MiXCR and lists one record per CDR3 protein. Of approximately 120,000 distinct CDR3 sequences in the sample, approximately 93% were seen once.

Sample: CD8+ T cells from PBMCs. The chain employs TRBV6-6 and TRBJ2-7; 10 bases map to TRBD1. The sequence derives from a human donor with multiple sclerosis. DNA of the CDR3: TGTGCCAGCAGTCTAAGACAGGGGGCAGACGAGCAGTACTTC. Its translation: CASSLRQGADEQYF.